This T cell receptor beta chain was recorded in a study of control samples from healthy donors and cancer patients. Only in-frame clones appear in the TCRdb table, and some are missing; sequencing was by immunoSEQ multiplex PCR. This sample has about 160,000 clones, with 92% found just once. Sequenced material: blood. This clonotype was obtained from a woman in her thirties in good health.

CDR3 amino acids: CASSPGPSGGSYNEQFF. In nucleotides, the CDR3 is TGTGCCAGCAGCCCAGGGCCTTCAGGGGGCTCCTACAATGAGCAGTTCTTC. The chain couples TRBV7-9 to TRBJ2-1, with TRBD1 matching 7 bases. J gave up 0 bases and V 5 bases, and 10 bases lay outside the gene matches. CDR1 and CDR2 from the germline V gene are SEHNR and FQNEAQ (reference sequence). The CDR3 length is 17 residues.